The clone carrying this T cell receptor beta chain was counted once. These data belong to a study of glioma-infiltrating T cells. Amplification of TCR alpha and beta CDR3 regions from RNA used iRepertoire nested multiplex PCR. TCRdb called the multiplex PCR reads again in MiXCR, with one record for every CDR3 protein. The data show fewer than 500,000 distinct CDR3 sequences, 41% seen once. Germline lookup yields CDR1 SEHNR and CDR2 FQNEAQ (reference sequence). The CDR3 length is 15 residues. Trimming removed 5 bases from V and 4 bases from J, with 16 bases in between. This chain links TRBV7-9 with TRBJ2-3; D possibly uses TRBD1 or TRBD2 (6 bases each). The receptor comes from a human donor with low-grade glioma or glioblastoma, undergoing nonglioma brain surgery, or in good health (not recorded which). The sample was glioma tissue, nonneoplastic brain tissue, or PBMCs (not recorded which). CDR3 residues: CASSPASGGPDTQYF. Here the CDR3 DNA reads TGTGCCAGCAGCCCCGCTTCCGGGGGCCCAGATACGCAGTATTTT.